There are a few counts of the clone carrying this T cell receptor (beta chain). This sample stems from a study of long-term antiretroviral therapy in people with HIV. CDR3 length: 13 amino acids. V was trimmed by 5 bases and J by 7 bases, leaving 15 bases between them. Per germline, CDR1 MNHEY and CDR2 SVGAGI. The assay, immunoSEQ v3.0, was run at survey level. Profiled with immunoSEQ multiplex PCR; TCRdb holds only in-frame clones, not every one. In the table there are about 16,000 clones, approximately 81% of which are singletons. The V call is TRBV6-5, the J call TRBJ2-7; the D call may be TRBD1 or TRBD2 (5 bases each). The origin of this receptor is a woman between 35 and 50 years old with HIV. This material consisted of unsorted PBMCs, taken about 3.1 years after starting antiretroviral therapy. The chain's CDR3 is CASSLGPPGEQYF. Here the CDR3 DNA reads TGTGCCAGCAGTCTGGGACCCCCGGGGGAGCAGTACTTC.